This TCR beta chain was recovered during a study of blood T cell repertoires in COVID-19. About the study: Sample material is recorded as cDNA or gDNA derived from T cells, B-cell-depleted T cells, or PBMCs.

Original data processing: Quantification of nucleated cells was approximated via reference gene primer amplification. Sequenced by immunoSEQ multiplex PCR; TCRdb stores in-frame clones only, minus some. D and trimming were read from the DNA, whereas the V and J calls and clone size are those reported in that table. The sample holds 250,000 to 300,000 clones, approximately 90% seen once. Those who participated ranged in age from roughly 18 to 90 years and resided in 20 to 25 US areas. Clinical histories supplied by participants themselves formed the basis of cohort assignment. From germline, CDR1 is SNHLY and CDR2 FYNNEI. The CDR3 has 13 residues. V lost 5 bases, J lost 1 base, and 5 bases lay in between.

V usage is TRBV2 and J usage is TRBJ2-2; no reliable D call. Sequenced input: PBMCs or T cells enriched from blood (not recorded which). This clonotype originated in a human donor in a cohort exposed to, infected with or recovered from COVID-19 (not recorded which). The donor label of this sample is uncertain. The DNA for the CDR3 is TGTGCCAGCAGTTCTAAGAACACCGGGGAGCTGTTTTTT. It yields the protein CASSSKNTGELFF.